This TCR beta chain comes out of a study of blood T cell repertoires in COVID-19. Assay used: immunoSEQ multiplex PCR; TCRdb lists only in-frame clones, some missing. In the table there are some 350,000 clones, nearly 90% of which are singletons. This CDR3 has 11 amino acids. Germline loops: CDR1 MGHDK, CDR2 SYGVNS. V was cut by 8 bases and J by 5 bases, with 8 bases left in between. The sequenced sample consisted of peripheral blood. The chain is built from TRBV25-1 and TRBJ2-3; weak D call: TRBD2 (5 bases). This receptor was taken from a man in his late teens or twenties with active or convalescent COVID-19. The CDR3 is CASLAGDTQYF. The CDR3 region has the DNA TGTGCCAGCCTGGCGGGAGATACGCAGTATTTT.